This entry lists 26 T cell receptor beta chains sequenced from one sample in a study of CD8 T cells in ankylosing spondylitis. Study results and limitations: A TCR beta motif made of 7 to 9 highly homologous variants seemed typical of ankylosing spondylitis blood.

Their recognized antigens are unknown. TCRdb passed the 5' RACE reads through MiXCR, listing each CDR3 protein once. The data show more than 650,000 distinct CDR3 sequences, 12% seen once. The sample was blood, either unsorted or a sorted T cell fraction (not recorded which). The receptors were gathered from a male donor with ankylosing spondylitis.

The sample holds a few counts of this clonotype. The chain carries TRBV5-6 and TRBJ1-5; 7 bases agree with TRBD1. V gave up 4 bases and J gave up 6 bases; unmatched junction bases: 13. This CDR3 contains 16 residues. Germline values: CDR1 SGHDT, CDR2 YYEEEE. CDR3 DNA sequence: TGTGCCAGCAGCGCTACCCGACAGGGTCGTGGTCAGCCCCAGCATTTT. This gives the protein CASSATRQGRGQPQHF.

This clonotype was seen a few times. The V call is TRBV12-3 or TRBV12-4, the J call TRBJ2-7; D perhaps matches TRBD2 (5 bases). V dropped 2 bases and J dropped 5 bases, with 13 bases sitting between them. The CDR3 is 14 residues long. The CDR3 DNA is TGTGCCAGCAGTTTATCGGGGTCTCTCCACGAGCAGTACTTC. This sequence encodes CASSLSGSLHEQYF.

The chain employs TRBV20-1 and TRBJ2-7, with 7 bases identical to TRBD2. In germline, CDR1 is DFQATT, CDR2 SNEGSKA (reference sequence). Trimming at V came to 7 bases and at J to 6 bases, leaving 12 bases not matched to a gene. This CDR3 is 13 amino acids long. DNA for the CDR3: TGCAGTGTACGCAGAGGGAGGGCCCTCGAGCAGTACTTC. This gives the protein CSVRRGRALEQYF.

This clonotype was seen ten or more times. The CDR3 spells CASSAGQTNTEAFF. Here the CDR3 DNA reads TGCGCCAGCAGTGCCGGACAGACTAACACTGAAGCTTTCTTT. The chain is built from TRBV5-1 and TRBJ1-1; tentative D call: TRBD1 (6 bases). The CDR3 sequence is 14 residues long. V was shortened by 5 bases and J by 2 bases, with 13 bases between the two germline ends. Germline V gives CDR1 SGHRS, CDR2 YFSETQ.

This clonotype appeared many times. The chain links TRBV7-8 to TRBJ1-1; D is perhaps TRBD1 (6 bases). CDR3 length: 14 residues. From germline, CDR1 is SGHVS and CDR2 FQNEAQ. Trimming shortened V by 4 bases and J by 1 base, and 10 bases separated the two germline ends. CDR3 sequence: CASSSGQQNTEAFF. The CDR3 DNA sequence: TGTGCCAGCAGCTCAGGACAGCAGAACACTGAAGCTTTCTTT.

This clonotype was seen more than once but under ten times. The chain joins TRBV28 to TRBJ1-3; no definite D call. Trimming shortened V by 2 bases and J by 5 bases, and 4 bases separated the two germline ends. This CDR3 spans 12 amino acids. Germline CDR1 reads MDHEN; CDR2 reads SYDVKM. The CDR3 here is CASSLGRNTIYF. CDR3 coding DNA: TGTGCCAGCAGTTTAGGAAGAAACACCATATATTTT.

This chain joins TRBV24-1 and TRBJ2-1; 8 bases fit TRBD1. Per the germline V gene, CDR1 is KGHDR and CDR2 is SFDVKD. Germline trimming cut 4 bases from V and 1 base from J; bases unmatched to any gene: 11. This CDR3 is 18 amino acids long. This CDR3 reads CATSEPPGRDRSYNEQFF. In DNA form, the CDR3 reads TGTGCCACCAGTGAACCTCCGGGCAGGGACAGGTCCTACAATGAGCAGTTCTTC.

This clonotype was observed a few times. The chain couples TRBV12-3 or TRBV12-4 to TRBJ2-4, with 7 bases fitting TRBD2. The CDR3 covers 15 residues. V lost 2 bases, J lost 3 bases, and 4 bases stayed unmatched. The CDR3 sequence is CASSLTSSGKNIQYF. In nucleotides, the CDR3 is TGTGCCAGCAGTTTAACCTCTAGCGGCAAAAACATTCAGTACTTC.

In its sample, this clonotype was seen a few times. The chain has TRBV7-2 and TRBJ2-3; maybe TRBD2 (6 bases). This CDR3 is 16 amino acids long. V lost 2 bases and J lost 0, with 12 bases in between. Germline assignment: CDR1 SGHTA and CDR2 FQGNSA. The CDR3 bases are TGTGCCAGCAGCTTACGGGGGTTAGCTAGCACAGATACGCAGTATTTT. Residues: CASSLRGLASTDTQYF.

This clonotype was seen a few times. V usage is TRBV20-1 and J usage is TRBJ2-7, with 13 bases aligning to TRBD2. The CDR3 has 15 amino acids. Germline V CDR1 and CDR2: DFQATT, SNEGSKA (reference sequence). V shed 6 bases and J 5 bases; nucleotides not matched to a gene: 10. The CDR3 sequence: CSAPGLAGVNHEQYF. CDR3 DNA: TGCAGTGCCCCCGGACTAGCGGGAGTAAACCACGAGCAGTACTTC.

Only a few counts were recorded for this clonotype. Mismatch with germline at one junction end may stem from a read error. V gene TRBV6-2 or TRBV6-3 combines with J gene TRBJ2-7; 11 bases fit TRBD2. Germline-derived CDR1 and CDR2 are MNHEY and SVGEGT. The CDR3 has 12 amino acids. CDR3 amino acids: CASSLTSGTADF. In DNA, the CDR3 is TGTGCCAGCAGTTTGACTAGCGGGACGGCCGACTTC.

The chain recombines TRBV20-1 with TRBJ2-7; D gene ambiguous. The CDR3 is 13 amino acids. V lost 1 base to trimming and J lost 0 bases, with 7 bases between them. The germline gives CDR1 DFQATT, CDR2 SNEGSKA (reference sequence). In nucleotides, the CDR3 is TGCAGTGCTAGAGGCGAGGTCTCCTACGAGCAGTACTTC. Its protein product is CSARGEVSYEQYF.

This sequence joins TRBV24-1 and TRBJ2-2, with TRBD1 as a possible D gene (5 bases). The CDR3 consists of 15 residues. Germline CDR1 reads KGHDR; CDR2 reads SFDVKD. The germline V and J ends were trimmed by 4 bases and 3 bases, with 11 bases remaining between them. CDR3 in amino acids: CATSEEGVDTGELFF. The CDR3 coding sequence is TGTGCCACCAGTGAGGAAGGGGTTGACACCGGGGAGCTGTTTTTT.

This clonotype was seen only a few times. As DNA, the CDR3 is TGTGCCAGCACCCACTTAGGTACGCGGGGGGCCAACGTCCTGACTTTC. Protein: CASTHLGTRGANVLTF. This chain links TRBV28 with TRBJ2-6; unclear D gene. Germline CDR1 is MDHEN and CDR2 is SYDVKM. V was clipped by 7 bases and J by 4 bases, with 17 bases between them. The CDR3 consists of 16 residues.

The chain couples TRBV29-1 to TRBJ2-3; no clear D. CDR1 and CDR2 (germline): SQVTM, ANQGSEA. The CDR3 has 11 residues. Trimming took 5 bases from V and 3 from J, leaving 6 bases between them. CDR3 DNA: TGCAGCGTTAGGTTAACAGATACGCAGTATTTT. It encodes CSVRLTDTQYF.

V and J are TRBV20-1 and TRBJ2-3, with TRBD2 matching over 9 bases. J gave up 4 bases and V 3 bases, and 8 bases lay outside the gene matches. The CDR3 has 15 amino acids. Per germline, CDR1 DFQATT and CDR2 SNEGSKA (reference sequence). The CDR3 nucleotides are TGCAGTGCTAGTGATGCTAGCGGGGACTCAGATACGCAGTATTTT. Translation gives CSASDASGDSDTQYF.

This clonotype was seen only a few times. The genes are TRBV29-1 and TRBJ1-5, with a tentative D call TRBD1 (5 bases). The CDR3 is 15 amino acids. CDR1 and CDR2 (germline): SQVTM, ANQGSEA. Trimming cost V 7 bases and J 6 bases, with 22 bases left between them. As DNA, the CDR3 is TGCAGCGCTACTTTAGGGGCGGGGGTAGGTCAGCCCCAGCATTTT. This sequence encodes CSATLGAGVGQPQHF.

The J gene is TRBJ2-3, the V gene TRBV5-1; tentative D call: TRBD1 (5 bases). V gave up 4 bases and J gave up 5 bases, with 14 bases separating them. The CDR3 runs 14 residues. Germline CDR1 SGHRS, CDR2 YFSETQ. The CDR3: CASSHQDTGDTQYF. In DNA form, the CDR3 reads TGCGCCAGCAGCCATCAGGACACAGGAGATACGCAGTATTTT. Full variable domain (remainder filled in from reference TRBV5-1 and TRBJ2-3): KAGVTQTPRYLIKTRGQQVTLSCSPISGHRSVSWYQQTPGQGLQFLFEYFSETQRNKGNFPGRFSGRQFSNSRSEMNVSTLELGDSALYLCASSHQDTGDTQYFGPGTRLTVL.

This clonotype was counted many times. CDR3: CSANRRNTEAFF. The CDR3, as DNA: TGCAGCGCAAATCGGAGGAACACTGAAGCTTTCTTT. The chain is built from TRBV20-1 and TRBJ1-1; D gene uncertain. Germline V gives CDR1 DFQATT, CDR2 SNEGSKA (reference sequence). This CDR3 is built from 12 residues.

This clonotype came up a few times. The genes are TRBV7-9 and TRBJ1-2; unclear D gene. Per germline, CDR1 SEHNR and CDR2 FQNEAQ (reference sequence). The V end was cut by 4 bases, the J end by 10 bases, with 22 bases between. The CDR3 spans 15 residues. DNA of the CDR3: TGTGCCAGCAGCTCTACCCGTTTTGGGTCCGCTGTCTACACCTTC. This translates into CASSSTRFGSAVYTF.

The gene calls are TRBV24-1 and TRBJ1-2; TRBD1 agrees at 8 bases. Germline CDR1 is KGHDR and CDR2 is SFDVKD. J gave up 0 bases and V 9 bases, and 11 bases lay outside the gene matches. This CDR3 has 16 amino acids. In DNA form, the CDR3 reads TGTGCCACCCGTTCGGACAGGGAAGTCTCTAACTATGGCTACACCTTC. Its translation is CATRSDREVSNYGYTF.

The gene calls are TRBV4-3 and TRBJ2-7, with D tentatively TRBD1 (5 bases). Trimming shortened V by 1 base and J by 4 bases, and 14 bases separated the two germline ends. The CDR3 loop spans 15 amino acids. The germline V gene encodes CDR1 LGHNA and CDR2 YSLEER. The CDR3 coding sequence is TGCGCCAGCAGCCAAGTCTCAGGGTTAGGGTACGAGCAGTACTTC. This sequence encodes CASSQVSGLGYEQYF.

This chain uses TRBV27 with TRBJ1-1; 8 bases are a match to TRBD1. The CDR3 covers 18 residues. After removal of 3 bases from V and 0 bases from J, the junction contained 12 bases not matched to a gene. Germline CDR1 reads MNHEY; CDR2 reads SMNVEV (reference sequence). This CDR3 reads CASSFGIRQGTMNTEAFF. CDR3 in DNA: TGTGCCAGCAGTTTCGGGATTCGACAGGGGACCATGAACACTGAAGCTTTCTTT.

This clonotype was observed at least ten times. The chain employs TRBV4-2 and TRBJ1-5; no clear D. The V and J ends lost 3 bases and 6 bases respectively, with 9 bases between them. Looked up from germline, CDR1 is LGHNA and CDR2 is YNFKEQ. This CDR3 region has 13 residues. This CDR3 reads CASSQSQTQPQHF. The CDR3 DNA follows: TGTGCCAGCAGCCAGTCCCAAACTCAGCCCCAGCATTTT.

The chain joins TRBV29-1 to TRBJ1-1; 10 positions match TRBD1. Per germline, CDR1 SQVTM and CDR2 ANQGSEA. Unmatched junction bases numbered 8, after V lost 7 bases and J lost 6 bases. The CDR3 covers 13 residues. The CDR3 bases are TGCAGCGGCCGACAGGGGGCTTGGGCTGAAGCTTTCTTT. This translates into CSGRQGAWAEAFF.

CDR3: CASSDEGMETQYF. CDR3 sequence (DNA): TGCGCCAGCAGCGATGAGGGGATGGAGACCCAGTACTTC. V and J are TRBV5-1 and TRBJ2-5; tentatively, D is TRBD1 or TRBD2 (5 bases each). Trimming cost V 4 bases and J 5 bases, with 12 bases left between them. CDR1 and CDR2 (germline): SGHRS, YFSETQ. This CDR3 has 13 amino acids.